The 22 T cell receptor beta chains below were found in one sample sequenced in a study of T cell responses to AZD1222 COVID-19 vaccine (dated by TCRdb to the early 2020s). Library generation was performed with the immunoSEQ multiplex PCR assay. Held by TCRdb, this immuneACCESS table contains in-frame sequences only and omits some clones. Under half of the omission traces to an unresolved V gene where checked; the cause of the rest is unknown. The sample records around 140,000 clones, approximately 93% of which are singletons. Roughly 5.6% of the sample is taken by the ten largest. The time point label, read with the paper, signifies: baseline before first vaccination. This specimen consisted of peripheral blood, obtained on day 0 of AZD1222 vaccination. The source is an adult in good health.

The gene calls are TRBV7-2 and TRBJ2-3, with 9 bases that match TRBD2. The CDR3 totals 19 residues. Unmatched junction bases numbered 12, after V lost 2 bases and J lost 0 bases. From germline, CDR1 is SGHTA and CDR2 FQGNSA. This CDR3 reads CASSLRLGGLAGSTDTQYF. The CDR3 DNA reads as TGTGCCAGCAGCTTAAGATTGGGGGGCCTAGCGGGGAGCACAGATACGCAGTATTTT.

V usage is TRBV29-1 and J usage is TRBJ1-2; D may be TRBD1 (5 bases). This CDR3 has 13 amino acids. With 1 base removed from V and 4 bases from J, the gap between germline ends came to 10 bases. Germline V gene lookup returns CDR1 SQVTM and CDR2 ANQGSEA. The CDR3 DNA follows: TGCAGCGTTGAAGCCGACAGTTCCTATGGCTACACCTTC. Amino acid sequence: CSVEADSSYGYTF.

This chain joins TRBV28 and TRBJ2-2; TRBD1 might be the D (6 bases). V gave up 8 bases and J gave up 3 bases, with 25 bases separating them. Germline-derived CDR1 and CDR2 are MDHEN and SYDVKM. The CDR3 has 18 amino acids. CDR3 in amino acids: CASGVPPGVRVDTGELFF. CDR3 in DNA: TGTGCCAGCGGGGTTCCCCCAGGGGTCAGGGTCGACACCGGGGAGCTGTTTTTT.

The V call is TRBV11-3, the J call TRBJ2-7; a possible D gene is TRBD2 (6 bases). The CDR3 has 16 residues. Between the trimmed V and J ends, which lost 5 bases and 5 bases, there was a span of 22 bases. CDR1 SGHNT and CDR2 YENEEA come from the germline V gene. The CDR3 loop is CASSIYTGTLNHEQYF. Here the CDR3 DNA reads TGTGCCAGCAGCATTTACACCGGGACTCTAAACCACGAGCAGTACTTC.

The chain uses TRBV2 and TRBJ2-3; no clear D gene. In germline, CDR1 is SNHLY, CDR2 FYNNEI. There are 14 residues in the CDR3. V lost 8 bases to trimming and J lost 1 base, with 13 bases between them. CDR3 amino acids: CASAARSGTDTQYF. In DNA form, the CDR3 reads TGTGCCAGCGCGGCTCGTTCGGGCACAGATACGCAGTATTTT.

This chain uses TRBV11-1 with TRBJ1-1; D is uncertain. Between the trimmed V and J ends, which lost 3 bases and 4 bases, there was a span of 6 bases. CDR1 and CDR2 (germline): SGHAT, FQDESV (reference sequence). The CDR3 spans 12 residues. Written as DNA, the CDR3 is TGTGCCAGCAGCTTCCGGGGCACTGAAGCTTTCTTT. Translating gives CASSFRGTEAFF.

In its sample, this clone was seen once. The CDR3 is CASKLTGMNTEAFF. In DNA form, the CDR3 reads TGTGCCAGCAAATTGACAGGGATGAACACTGAAGCTTTCTTT. This rearrangement joins TRBV6-5 to TRBJ1-1; 7 nucleotides align to TRBD1. Germline V lookup: CDR1 MNHEY, CDR2 SVGAGI. The CDR3 length is 14 residues. Trimming took 7 bases from V and 0 from J; bases not matched to a gene: 5.

CDR3: CASSQDHRGAEAFF. Written as DNA, the CDR3 is TGCGCCAGCAGCCAAGATCATCGAGGTGCTGAAGCTTTCTTT. The chain employs TRBV4-1 and TRBJ1-1; D is undetermined. The ends were cut back, 0 bases at V and 6 bases at J, with 11 bases in the middle. The CDR3 runs to 14 residues. Germline V gene sequence: CDR1 MGHRA, CDR2 YSYEKL.

The chain links TRBV2 to TRBJ1-2; 8 bases match TRBD1. CDR1 SNHLY and CDR2 FYNNEI come from the germline V gene. J lost 1 base, V lost 6 bases, and 1 base had no gene match. The CDR3 length is 13 residues. CDR3 loop: CASRGQVNYGYTF. CDR3 nucleotide sequence: TGTGCCAGCAGGGGACAGGTTAACTATGGCTACACCTTC.

The chain carries TRBV5-6 and TRBJ2-7; D uncertain. The germline gives CDR1 SGHDT, CDR2 YYEEEE. V lost 1 base and J lost 7, with 9 bases in between. The CDR3 loop spans 12 amino acids. The CDR3 DNA follows: TGTGCCAGCAGCTTGTTATTGGGAGAGCAGTACTTC. It specifies CASSLLLGEQYF.

The V gene is TRBV10-3, the J gene TRBJ2-3, with 7 bases lining up with TRBD2. With 7 bases clipped from V and 2 bases from J, the junction kept 3 bases outside the gene matches. Germline CDR1 ENHRY, CDR2 SYGVKD. This CDR3 is 13 amino acids long. The CDR3 region has the DNA TGTGCCATCATGGAGCGGGACACAGATACGCAGTATTTT. Encoded protein: CAIMERDTDTQYF.

This chain uses TRBV2 with TRBJ1-4; D is perhaps TRBD1 (5 bases). This CDR3 comprises 19 residues. Between the trimmed V and J ends, which lost 0 bases and 4 bases, there was a span of 21 bases. Germline V CDR1 and CDR2: SNHLY, FYNNEI. CDR3 DNA: TGTGCCAGCAGTGAAGCCACCGGACAACTCCCCAGGCGTAATGAAAAACTGTTTTTT. Translated: CASSEATGQLPRRNEKLFF.

This clone has only one observation. The chain carries TRBV14 and TRBJ2-2, with no clear D. The V end lost 1 base, the J end lost 4 bases, and 4 bases lay between the germline ends. This CDR3 is built from 13 residues. Per the germline V gene, CDR1 is SGHDN and CDR2 is FVKESK. CDR3 region: CASSQGVTGELFF. The CDR3 DNA sequence: TGTGCCAGCAGCCAAGGAGTCACCGGGGAGCTGTTTTTT.

The chain joins TRBV2 to TRBJ2-2; D perhaps matches TRBD1 (6 bases). The CDR3 is 14 amino acids. Per the germline V gene, CDR1 is SNHLY and CDR2 is FYNNEI. V lost 6 bases and J lost 4, with 12 bases in between. The CDR3 region has the DNA TGTGCCAGCAGCCGAACAGGGCCCACCGGGGAGCTGTTTTTT. Translating it yields CASSRTGPTGELFF.

This sequence joins TRBV5-1 and TRBJ1-6, with D possibly matching TRBD1 (6 bases). CDR1 is SGHRS, CDR2 YFSETQ, per germline. CDR3 length: 17 amino acids. V dropped 4 bases and J dropped 7 bases, with 21 bases sitting between them. CDR3 amino acids: CASSVGQFLKGNSPLHF. The CDR3 DNA sequence: TGCGCCAGCAGCGTCGGACAGTTCCTCAAGGGCAATTCACCCCTCCACTTT.

This chain joins TRBV18 and TRBJ2-1; D may correspond to TRBD1 or TRBD2 (5 bases each). CDR3 length equals 14 residues. The germline V and J ends were trimmed by 2 bases and 6 bases, with 11 bases remaining between them. Germline CDR1 is KGHSH and CDR2 is LQKENI. The CDR3 protein is CASSPGLGVNEQFF. The DNA of the CDR3 is TGTGCCAGCTCACCAGGTCTGGGGGTCAATGAGCAGTTCTTC.

The V and J genes are TRBV24-1 and TRBJ2-7, with TRBD1 identical over 7 bases. The CDR3 is made up of 15 amino acids. CDR1 and CDR2 (germline): KGHDR, SFDVKD. The V segment lost 3 bases and the J segment 4 bases; nucleotides outside the gene matches: 8. The CDR3 bases are TGTGCCACCAGTGATCCCCGGGACAGCCTATACGAGCAGTACTTC. Translated, it gives CATSDPRDSLYEQYF.

Here the CDR3 DNA reads TGTGCCAGCAGCACGGGACAGATCCAAGAGACCCAGTACTTC. Protein sequence: CASSTGQIQETQYF. The chain joins TRBV7-9 to TRBJ2-5; the match to TRBD1 covers 7 bases. The germline V gene has CDR1 SEHNR and CDR2 FQNEAQ (reference sequence). The length of the CDR3 is 14 residues. The ends lost 5 bases at V and 1 base at J; junction bases unmatched: 4.

CDR3 nucleotide sequence: TGTGCCAGCAGCCGCGAGGGTAACTATGGCTACACCTTC. Protein sequence: CASSREGNYGYTF. The chain couples TRBV6-2 or TRBV6-3 to TRBJ1-2; D uncertain. Germline-derived CDR1 and CDR2 are MNHEY and SVGEGT. Trimming left V 6 bases short and J 1 base short, with 9 bases between. This CDR3 region has 13 residues.

J is TRBJ2-1 and V is TRBV11-2; D remains ambiguous. V dropped 5 bases and J dropped 7 bases, with 3 bases sitting between them. CDR1 and CDR2 from the germline V gene are SGHAT and FQNNGV. The CDR3 sequence is 10 residues long. The CDR3 here is CASSGNEQFF. CDR3 bases: TGTGCCAGCAGCGGAAATGAGCAGTTCTTC.

This chain links TRBV7-9 with TRBJ1-2; tentatively, D is TRBD1 (5 bases). CDR1 SEHNR and CDR2 FQNEAQ come from the germline V gene (reference sequence). The CDR3 extends over 16 amino acids. V gave up 6 bases and J gave up 6 bases, with 23 bases separating them. In nucleotides, the CDR3 is TGTGCCAGCAGTTATACTCCAGGGAAAGGAAAGGATGGCTACACCTTC. Encoded protein: CASSYTPGKGKDGYTF.

This clone was observed a single time. The chain uses TRBV19 and TRBJ1-2, with D maybe TRBD1 (6 bases). There are 14 residues in the CDR3. Germline CDR1 reads LNHDA; CDR2 reads SQIVND (reference sequence). The V end lost 8 bases, the J end lost 4 bases, and 17 bases lay between the germline ends. The chain's CDR3 is CASQQDRPLYGYTF. CDR3 nucleotide sequence: TGTGCCAGTCAACAGGACAGACCTCTCTATGGCTACACCTTC.